Sequencing of this T cell receptor beta chain was carried out in a study of radiotherapy plus CTLA-4 blockade in lung cancer. Study-level points and caveats: The best prediction of response reportedly came from early blood T cell clone dynamics, with interferon-beta.

Looked up from germline, CDR1 is KGHSH and CDR2 is LQKENI. CDR3 length equals 14 residues. Trimming removed 1 base from V and 5 bases from J; junction bases left unmatched: 1. This clone was counted between two and nine times. The target antigen is unknown. CTLA-4 blockade using ipilimumab, together with focal radiation, was received by patients with chemo-refractory metastatic non-small-cell lung cancer. The data were produced by immunoSEQ multiplex PCR, yet TCRdb's version contains in-frame clones alone and is incomplete. The sample includes 40,000 to 60,000 clones, approximately 85% seen only once; the top ten take 2.5% to 3.5%.

The J gene is TRBJ1-4, the V gene TRBV18; 7 bases are shared with TRBD1. This sample comprised peripheral blood, obtained from a patient treated with radiotherapy plus ipilimumab. The TCR originated in a human donor with non-small cell lung cancer who had stable disease on radiotherapy plus ipilimumab. CDR3 bases: TGTGCCAGCTCACCACAACAGGGGAATGAAAAACTGTTTTTT. Translated, it gives CASSPQQGNEKLFF.